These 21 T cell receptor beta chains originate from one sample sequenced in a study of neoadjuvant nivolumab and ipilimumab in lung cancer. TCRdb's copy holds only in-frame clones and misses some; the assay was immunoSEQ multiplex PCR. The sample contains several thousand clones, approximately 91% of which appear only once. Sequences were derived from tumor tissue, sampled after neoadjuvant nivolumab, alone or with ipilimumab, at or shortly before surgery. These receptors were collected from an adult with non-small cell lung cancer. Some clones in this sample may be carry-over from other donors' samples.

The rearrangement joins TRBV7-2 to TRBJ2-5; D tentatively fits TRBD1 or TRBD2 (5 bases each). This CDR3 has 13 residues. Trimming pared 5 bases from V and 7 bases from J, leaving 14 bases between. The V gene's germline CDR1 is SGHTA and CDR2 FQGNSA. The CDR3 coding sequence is TGTGCCAGCAGCGAAGGGACGATGGGGACCCAGTACTTC. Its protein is CASSEGTMGTQYF.

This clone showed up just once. CDR3 amino acids: CASSLDGATEAFF. CDR3 nucleotides: TGCGCCAGCAGCTTGGACGGGGCCACTGAAGCTTTCTTT. The chain is built from TRBV5-1 and TRBJ1-1; D perhaps matches TRBD1 (5 bases). Per the germline V gene, CDR1 is SGHRS and CDR2 is YFSETQ. This CDR3 has 13 residues. The V gene lost 0 bases and the J gene lost 4 bases, with 7 bases spanning the gap.

In DNA, the CDR3 is TGTGCCAGCAGCTTTAGCGTCGGCTGGTACTTC. Protein sequence: CASSFSVGWYF. The gene calls are TRBV5-8 and TRBJ2-7; tentative D call: TRBD2 (5 bases). This CDR3 is built from 11 residues. Germline V gives CDR1 SGHTS, CDR2 YDEGEE. Trimming took 2 bases from V and 12 from J, leaving 12 bases between them.

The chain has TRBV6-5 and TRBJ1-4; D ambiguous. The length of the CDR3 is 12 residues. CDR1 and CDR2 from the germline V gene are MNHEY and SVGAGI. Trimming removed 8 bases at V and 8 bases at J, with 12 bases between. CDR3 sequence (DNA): TGTGCCAGCGGATCTTCGTCCGAAAAACTGTTTTTT. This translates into CASGSSSEKLFF.

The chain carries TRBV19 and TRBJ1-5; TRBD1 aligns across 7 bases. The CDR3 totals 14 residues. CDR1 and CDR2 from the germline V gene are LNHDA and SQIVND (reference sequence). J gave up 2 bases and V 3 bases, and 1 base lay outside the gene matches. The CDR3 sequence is CASSITGGNQPQHF. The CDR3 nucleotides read TGTGCCAGTAGTATTACAGGGGGCAATCAGCCCCAGCATTTT.

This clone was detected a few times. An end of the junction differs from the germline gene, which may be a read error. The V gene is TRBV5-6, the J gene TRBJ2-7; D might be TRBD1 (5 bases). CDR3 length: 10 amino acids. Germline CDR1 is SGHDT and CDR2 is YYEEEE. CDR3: CASSLEQACF. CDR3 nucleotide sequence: TGTGCCAGCAGCTTGGAACAGGCTTGCTTC.

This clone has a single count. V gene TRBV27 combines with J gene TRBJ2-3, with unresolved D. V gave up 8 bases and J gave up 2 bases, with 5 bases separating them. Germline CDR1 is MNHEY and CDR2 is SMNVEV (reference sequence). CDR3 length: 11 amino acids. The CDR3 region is CASPLTDTQYF. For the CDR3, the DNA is TGTGCCAGCCCTCTCACAGATACGCAGTATTTT.

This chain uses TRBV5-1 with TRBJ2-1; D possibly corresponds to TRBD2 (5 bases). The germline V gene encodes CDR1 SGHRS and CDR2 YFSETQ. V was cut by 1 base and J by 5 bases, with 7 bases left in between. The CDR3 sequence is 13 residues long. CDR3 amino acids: CASSLTGNNEQFF. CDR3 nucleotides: TGCGCCAGCAGCTTGACGGGAAACAATGAGCAGTTCTTC. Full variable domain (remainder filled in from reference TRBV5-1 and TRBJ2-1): KAGVTQTPRYLIKTRGQQVTLSCSPISGHRSVSWYQQTPGQGLQFLFEYFSETQRNKGNFPGRFSGRQFSNSRSEMNVSTLELGDSALYLCASSLTGNNEQFFGPGTRLTVL.

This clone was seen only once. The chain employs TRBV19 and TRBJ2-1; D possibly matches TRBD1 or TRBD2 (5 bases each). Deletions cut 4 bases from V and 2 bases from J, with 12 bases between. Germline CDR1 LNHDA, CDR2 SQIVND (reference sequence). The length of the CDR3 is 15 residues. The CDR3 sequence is CASSTVRGTYNEQFF. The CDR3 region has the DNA TGTGCCAGTAGTACAGTTCGGGGCACCTACAATGAGCAGTTCTTC.

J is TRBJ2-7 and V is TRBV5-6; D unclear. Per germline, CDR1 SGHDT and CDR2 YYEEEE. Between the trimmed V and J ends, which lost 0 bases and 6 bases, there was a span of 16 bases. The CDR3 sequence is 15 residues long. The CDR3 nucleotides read TGTGCCAGCAGCTTGGGATTCGTGGAGTACGGCGAGCAGTACTTC. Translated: CASSLGFVEYGEQYF.

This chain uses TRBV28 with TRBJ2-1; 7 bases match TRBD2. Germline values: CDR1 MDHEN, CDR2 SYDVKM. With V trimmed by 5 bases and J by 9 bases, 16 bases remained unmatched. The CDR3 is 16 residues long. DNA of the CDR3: TGTGCCAGCAGTCCAACTCAAGGCGCGGGAGTACCTGAGCAGTTCTTC. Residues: CASSPTQGAGVPEQFF.

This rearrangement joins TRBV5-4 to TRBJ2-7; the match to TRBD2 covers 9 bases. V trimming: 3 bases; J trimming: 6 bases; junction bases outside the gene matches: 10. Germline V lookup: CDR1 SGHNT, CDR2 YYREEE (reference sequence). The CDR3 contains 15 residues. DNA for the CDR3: TGTGCCAGCAGCTCGATGACTAGCGGTCGCGGCGAGCAGTACTTC. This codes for CASSSMTSGRGEQYF.

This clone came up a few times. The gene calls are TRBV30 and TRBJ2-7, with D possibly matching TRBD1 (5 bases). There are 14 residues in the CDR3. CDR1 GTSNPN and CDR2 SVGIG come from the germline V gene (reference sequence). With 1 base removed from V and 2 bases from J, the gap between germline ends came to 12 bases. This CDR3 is CAWSALGAPYEQYF. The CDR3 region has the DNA TGTGCCTGGAGTGCTTTAGGGGCCCCCTACGAGCAGTACTTC.

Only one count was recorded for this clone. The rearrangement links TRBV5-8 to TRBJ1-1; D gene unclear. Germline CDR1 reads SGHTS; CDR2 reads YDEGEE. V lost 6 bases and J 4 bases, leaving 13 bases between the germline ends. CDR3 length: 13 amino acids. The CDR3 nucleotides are TGTGCCAGCAAATGGCGGGTGGGCACTGAAGCTTTCTTT. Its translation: CASKWRVGTEAFF.

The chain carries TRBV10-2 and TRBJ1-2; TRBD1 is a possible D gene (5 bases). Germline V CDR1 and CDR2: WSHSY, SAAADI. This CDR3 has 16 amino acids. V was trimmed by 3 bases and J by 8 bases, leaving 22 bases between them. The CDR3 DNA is TGCGCCAGCAGTGAAGGTTTTCGGGGGATTGCAGACGGCTACACCTTC. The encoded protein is CASSEGFRGIADGYTF.

CDR3 sequence reads: CASSEGLAGGETQYF. The CDR3 DNA reads TGTGCCAGCAGTGAAGGACTAGCGGGAGGAGAGACCCAGTACTTC. V usage is TRBV6-1 and J usage is TRBJ2-5; 13 bases agree with TRBD2. V was clipped by 1 base and J by 4 bases; unmatched bases: 0. The germline V gene encodes CDR1 MNHNS and CDR2 SASEGT. This CDR3 is 15 amino acids long.

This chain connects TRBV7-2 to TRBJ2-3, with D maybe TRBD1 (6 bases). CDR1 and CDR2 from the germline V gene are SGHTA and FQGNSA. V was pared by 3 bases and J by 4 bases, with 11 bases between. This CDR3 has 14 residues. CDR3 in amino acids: CASSFGGAADTQYF. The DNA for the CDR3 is TGTGCCAGCAGCTTTGGGGGCGCCGCAGATACGCAGTATTTT.

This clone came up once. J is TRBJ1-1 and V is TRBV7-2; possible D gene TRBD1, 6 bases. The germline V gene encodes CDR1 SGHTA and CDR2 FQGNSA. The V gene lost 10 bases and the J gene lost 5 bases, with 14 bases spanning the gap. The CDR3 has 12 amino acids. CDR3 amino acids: CATGGRGTEAFF. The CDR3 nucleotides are TGTGCCACCGGAGGGAGGGGGACTGAAGCTTTCTTT. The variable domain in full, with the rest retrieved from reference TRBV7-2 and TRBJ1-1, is GAGVSQSPSNKVTEKGKDVELRCDPISGHTALYWYRQSLGQGLEFLIYFQGNSAPDKSGLPSDRFSAERTGGSVSTLTIQRTQQEDSAVYLCATGGRGTEAFFGQGTRLTVV.

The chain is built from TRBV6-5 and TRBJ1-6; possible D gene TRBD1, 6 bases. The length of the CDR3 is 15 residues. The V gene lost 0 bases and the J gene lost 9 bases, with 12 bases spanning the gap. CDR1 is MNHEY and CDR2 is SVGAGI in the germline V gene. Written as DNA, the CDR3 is TGTGCCAGCAGTTACTCTTTACAGGGAGGTTCACCCCTCCACTTT. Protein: CASSYSLQGGSPLHF.

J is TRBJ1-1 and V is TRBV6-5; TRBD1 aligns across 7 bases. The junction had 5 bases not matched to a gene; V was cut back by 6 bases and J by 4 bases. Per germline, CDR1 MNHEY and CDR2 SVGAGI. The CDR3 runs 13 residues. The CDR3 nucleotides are TGTGCCAGCAGACAGGGGTATGGCACTGAAGCTTTCTTT. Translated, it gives CASRQGYGTEAFF.

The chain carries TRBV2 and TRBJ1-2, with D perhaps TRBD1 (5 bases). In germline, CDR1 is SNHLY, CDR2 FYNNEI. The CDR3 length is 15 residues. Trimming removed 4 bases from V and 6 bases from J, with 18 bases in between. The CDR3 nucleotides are TGTGCCAGCAGTGTTCAAGCCCCCAGGGCAGATGGCTACACCTTC. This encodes CASSVQAPRADGYTF.